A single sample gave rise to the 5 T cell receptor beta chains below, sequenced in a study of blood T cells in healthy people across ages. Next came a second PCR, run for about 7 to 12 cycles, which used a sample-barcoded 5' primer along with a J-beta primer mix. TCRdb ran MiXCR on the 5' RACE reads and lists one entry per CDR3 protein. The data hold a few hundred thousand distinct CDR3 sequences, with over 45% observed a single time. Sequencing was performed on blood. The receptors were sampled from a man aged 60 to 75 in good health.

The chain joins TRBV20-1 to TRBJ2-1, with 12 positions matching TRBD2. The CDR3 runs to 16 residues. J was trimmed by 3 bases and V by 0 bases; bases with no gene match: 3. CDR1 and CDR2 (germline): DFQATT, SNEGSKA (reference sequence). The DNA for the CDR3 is TGCAGTGCTAGAGATATGACTAGCGGGGGCTACAATGAGCAGTTCTTC. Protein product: CSARDMTSGGYNEQFF.

This CDR3 is CATTRGRGYTF. CDR3 nucleotide sequence: TGTGCCACCACTCGGGGTCGCGGCTACACCTTC. J is TRBJ1-2 and V is TRBV28, with D unclear. Germline V CDR1 and CDR2: MDHEN, SYDVKM. V was cut by 10 bases and J by 8 bases, with 14 bases left in between. The CDR3 contains 11 residues.

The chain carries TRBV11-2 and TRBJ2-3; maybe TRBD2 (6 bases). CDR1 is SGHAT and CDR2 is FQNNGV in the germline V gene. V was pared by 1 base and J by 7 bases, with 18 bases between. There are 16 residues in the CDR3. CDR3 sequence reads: CASSLALGLSLHTQYF. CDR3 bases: TGTGCCAGCAGCTTAGCTTTGGGACTGTCCTTGCATACGCAGTATTTT.

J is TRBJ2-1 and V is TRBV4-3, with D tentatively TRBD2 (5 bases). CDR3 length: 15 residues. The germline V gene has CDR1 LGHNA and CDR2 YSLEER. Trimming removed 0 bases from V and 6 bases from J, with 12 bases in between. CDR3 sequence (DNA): TGCGCCAGCAGCCAAGAAATAACTAGACGCAATGAGCAGTTCTTC. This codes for CASSQEITRRNEQFF.

The CDR3 loop reads CASSLGPGWNEDEQFF. The CDR3 nucleotides read TGTGCCAGCAGCTTAGGGCCAGGGTGGAACGAGGATGAGCAGTTCTTC. The genes are TRBV11-2 and TRBJ2-1; possible D gene TRBD1, 5 bases. CDR1 and CDR2 from the germline V gene are SGHAT and FQNNGV. This CDR3 comprises 16 residues. The germline V and J ends were trimmed by 1 base and 8 bases, with 18 bases remaining between them.